These T cell receptor beta chains were read from a single sample in a study of T cell repertoires in cytomegalovirus infection. TCRdb recomputed calls from the reads with MiXCR, one row per CDR3 protein. The data show about 460,000 distinct CDR3 sequences, 11% seen once. The specimen sequenced was PBMCs. These receptor sequences come from a human donor in good health (CMV status not recorded). Some clones in this sample may be carry-over from other donors' samples. CDR3s include the opening cysteine and the closing phenylalanine or tryptophan. The order of the fields is clone size, J gene, D gene, V gene, CDR3 DNA, CDR3 protein. The D gene is left open where the match is weak. Size is stated for part of the rows, as once, few or many counts, or as a class when the clone is expanded.

.	TRBJ2-3	TRBD2	TRBV6-2/TRBV6-3	TGTGCCAGCAGTTACCAAAGCGGGGGGGTTTGGGATACGCAGTATTTT	CASSYQSGGVWDTQYF
many	TRBJ1-2	.	TRBV28	TGTGCCAGCAGTTTACCCAGGGTTGCTGGCGGCTACACCTTC	CASSLPRVAGGYTF
.	TRBJ2-1	TRBD1	TRBV20-1	TGCAGTGCTAGAGACCCGGGACAGCTCTACAATGAGCAGTTCTTC	CSARDPGQLYNEQFF
many	TRBJ1-2	.	TRBV7-9	TGTGCCAGCAGCTTAGGGCGGTCTCCTTATGGCTACACCTTC	CASSLGRSPYGYTF
few	TRBJ1-1	.	TRBV20-1	TGCAGTGCTAGAGGGGAAACTGAAGCTTTCTTT	CSARGETEAFF
many	TRBJ2-3	.	TRBV7-2	TGTGCCAGCAAGGGAGCGCCCGGCACAGATACGCAGTATTTT	CASKGAPGTDTQYF
many	TRBJ2-7	.	TRBV6-1	TGTGCCAGCGGGATAGCCAGGGTGGGGGAGCAGTACTTC	CASGIARVGEQYF
many	TRBJ2-1	TRBD2	TRBV29-1	TGCAGCGTTGAGGGCGGGAGCTACAATGAGCAGTTCTTC	CSVEGGSYNEQFF
many	TRBJ2-1	TRBD2	TRBV4-2	TGTGCCAGCAGCCAAGAAGAGGGACTAGCGGGGGCCCTGACTTACAATGAGCAGTTCTTC	CASSQEEGLAGALTYNEQFF
.	TRBJ1-2	TRBD1	TRBV20-1	TGCAGTGCTATGACAGGGGGCGCGAGATTTTATGGCTACACCTTC	CSAMTGGARFYGYTF
many	TRBJ2-2	TRBD2	TRBV7-6	TGTGCCAGCAGCCTTCTGGTAGCGGGAGGTCTGAGCACCGGGGAGCTGTTTTTT	CASSLLVAGGLSTGELFF
many	TRBJ2-7	TRBD2	TRBV6-1	TGTGCCAGCAGTGCTGGCTGGACTAGCGGGGGGACGGCCTACGAGCAGTACTTC	CASSAGWTSGGTAYEQYF
many	TRBJ2-7	.	TRBV10-2	TGCGCCAGCAGCCCCGCAACCTACGAGCAGTACTTC	CASSPATYEQYF
many	TRBJ2-7	.	TRBV13	TGTGCCAGCAGCTTAGGCCTAAGCGATTACGAGCAGTACTTC	CASSLGLSDYEQYF
.	TRBJ2-6	TRBD1	TRBV19	TGTGCCAGTCGGAAGGGACAGGGGGCGCCTGGGGCCAACGTCCTGACTTTC	CASRKGQGAPGANVLTF
many	TRBJ1-2	.	TRBV19	TGTGCCAGTAGAAAAAGCTATGGCTACACCTTC	CASRKSYGYTF
many	TRBJ2-5	.	TRBV4-1	TGCGCCAGCAGCCCCTATGCAACGGGGACCCAAGAGACCCAGTACTTC	CASSPYATGTQETQYF
many	TRBJ2-7	.	TRBV28	TGTGCCAGCAGTATATGGGGGGCCGCGGAGAACTCCTACGAGCAGTACTTC	CASSIWGAAENSYEQYF
.	TRBJ2-2	.	TRBV5-4	TGTGCCAGCAGCTTGTCGGACAGCGCGAACACCGGGGAGCTGTTTTTT	CASSLSDSANTGELFF
many	TRBJ1-2	.	TRBV11-2	TGTGCCAGCAGCGAAACATCTTCCTATGGCTACACCTTC	CASSETSSYGYTF
many	TRBJ2-5	.	TRBV7-6	TGTGCCAGCAGCACCCGATGGAGTCAGCAAGAGACCCAGTACTTC	CASSTRWSQQETQYF
many	TRBJ2-2	TRBD2	TRBV20-1	TGCAGTGCTAGAGAGGCTAGCGGGGGGGCCGGGGAGCTGTTTTTT	CSAREASGGAGELFF
many	TRBJ1-4	.	TRBV12-3/TRBV12-4	TGTGCCAGCAGTTTTACGCAGGGTAATGAAAAACTGTTTTTT	CASSFTQGNEKLFF
many	TRBJ2-7	TRBD2	TRBV7-2	TGTGCCAGCAGCCCCCAGGGACTAGCGGGAGGGCTCTCCGACGAGCAGTACTTC	CASSPQGLAGGLSDEQYF
many	TRBJ2-2	.	TRBV7-3	TGTGCCAGCCCAGCTTGGAACTGTCCCATAAACACCGGGGAGCTGTTTTTT	CASPAWNCPINTGELFF
few	TRBJ1-4	TRBD1	TRBV10-3	TGTGCCATCAGTGATTCCGGGACAGGGAGCGGAAAACTGTTTTTT	CAISDSGTGSGKLFF
.	TRBJ2-1	.	TRBV5-1	TGCGCCAGCAGATCGGGGCCCTCGGACAATGAGCAGTTCTTC	CASRSGPSDNEQFF
many	TRBJ2-5	.	TRBV28	TGTGCCAGCAGTTTGGGGGCGACGAGGCAAGAGACCCAGTACTTC	CASSLGATRQETQYF
many	TRBJ2-2	.	TRBV11-2	TGTGCCAGCAGCCCTCGGGACGCCGGGGAGCTGTTTTTT	CASSPRDAGELFF
many	TRBJ1-5	.	TRBV7-8	TGTGCCAGCAGCCCAAAAAGGACAGGCAATCAGCCCCAGCATTTT	CASSPKRTGNQPQHF
many	TRBJ2-7	TRBD1	TRBV12-3/TRBV12-4	TGTGCCAGCAGCATGGGACAGCTCCTCTCCTACGAGCAGTACTTC	CASSMGQLLSYEQYF
many	TRBJ2-7	.	TRBV10-3	TGTGCCATCAGGGCTCCGTCCGAAGGGGGCGAGCAGTACTTC	CAIRAPSEGGEQYF
many	TRBJ1-5	.	TRBV11-2	TGTGCCAGCAGCCTATCCGAGATCGGAACGCAGCCCCAGCATTTT	CASSLSEIGTQPQHF
many	TRBJ2-7	.	TRBV5-5	TGTGCCAGCGGCCCTTACTTGGGGGGCAGCTACGAGCAGTACTTC	CASGPYLGGSYEQYF
.	TRBJ2-1	.	TRBV5-4	TGTGCCAGCAGCTCTCAGAGCTTGGGTAACAATGAGCAGTTCTTC	CASSSQSLGNNEQFF
few	TRBJ2-7	.	TRBV5-1	TGCGCCAGCAACCCGGGCGCAGGGAACGAGCAGTACTTC	CASNPGAGNEQYF
.	TRBJ1-2	TRBD1	TRBV7-3	TGTGCCAGCAGCTACGGGGTGAGGGACAGGGATGGCTACACCTTC	CASSYGVRDRDGYTF
many	TRBJ2-1	TRBD2	TRBV5-4	TGTGCCAGCAGCTTGGAAGTGGGAGGGGTCTACAATGAGCAGTTCTTC	CASSLEVGGVYNEQFF
many	TRBJ1-5	TRBD1	TRBV10-1	TGCGCCAGTCCTCGTTCGGCAGGGGGTAATCAGCCCCAGCATTTT	CASPRSAGGNQPQHF
many	TRBJ2-2	.	TRBV6-5	TGTGCCAGCAGTTCTCGTGGAGGCACCGGGGAGCTGTTTTTT	CASSSRGGTGELFF
.	TRBJ2-2	.	TRBV9	TGTGCCAGCAGCCCTTGGACAACGAACACCGGGGAGCTGTTTTTT	CASSPWTTNTGELFF
.	TRBJ1-6	.	TRBV6-5	TGTGCCAGCAGGTCCGGGGCGGGTTCACCCCTCCACTTT	CASRSGAGSPLHF
many	TRBJ1-1	.	TRBV19	TGTGCCAGTAGTCGACAGGCTCGGACTGAAGCTTTCTTT	CASSRQARTEAFF
once	TRBJ1-1	.	TRBV9	TGTGCCAGCAGCGTGGGGACGGGGAACACTGAAGCTTTCTTT	CASSVGTGNTEAFF
.	TRBJ2-7	TRBD2	TRBV3-1	TGTGCCAGCAGCGAGTTGGCCCTAGCGGGAGTCGGTGAGCAGTACTTC	CASSELALAGVGEQYF
.	TRBJ1-2	.	TRBV19	TGTGCCAGTATGGCCCTCTTCAGGACCCACAGCTATGGCTACACCTTC	CASMALFRTHSYGYTF
many	TRBJ1-5	TRBD1	TRBV20-1	TGCAGTGCTAGAGGACAGGGGGTTCAGCCCCAGCATTTT	CSARGQGVQPQHF
.	TRBJ2-7	TRBD1	TRBV18	TGTGCCAGCTCAGCCCAGGGGGCCGAGGAGCAGTACTTC	CASSAQGAEEQYF
many	TRBJ2-1	.	TRBV7-8	TGTGCCAGCAGCCCCGGACAGCTAAACTACAATGAGCAGTTCTTC	CASSPGQLNYNEQFF
.	TRBJ1-2	.	TRBV2	TGTGCCAGCAGTGGGAGGCAGGGCGACAACTATGGCTACACCTTC	CASSGRQGDNYGYTF
few	TRBJ2-3	TRBD2	TRBV6-6	TGTGCCAGCACGCCGGGCGGGAGTGACACAGATACGCAGTATTTT	CASTPGGSDTDTQYF
.	TRBJ2-1	TRBD2	TRBV2	TGTGCCAGCAGTAAAGGACTAGCGGGGGCCTATGAGCAGTTCTTC	CASSKGLAGAYEQFF
few	TRBJ1-6	.	TRBV5-1	TGCGCCAGCAGCTTGGAAATAGGAAATTCACCCCTCCACTTT	CASSLEIGNSPLHF
.	TRBJ1-1	TRBD1	TRBV20-1	TGCAGTGGTACTAGGACAGGGGTGTCTCATGGTGAAGCTTTCTTT	CSGTRTGVSHGEAFF
many	TRBJ1-6	TRBD1	TRBV29-1	TGCAGCGTCCGGGACAGTGATTCACCCCTCCACTTT	CSVRDSDSPLHF
many	TRBJ1-1	.	TRBV27	TGTGCCAGCAGTTCTTGGCCCGGGAGCACTGAAGCTTTCTTT	CASSSWPGSTEAFF
many	TRBJ2-2	.	TRBV27	TGTGCCAGCAGTTTTGAGGTGAACACCGGGGAGCTGTTTTTT	CASSFEVNTGELFF
.	TRBJ1-2	.	TRBV12-3/TRBV12-4	TGTGCCAGCAGTTTAACGGACAGATATGGCTACACCTTC	CASSLTDRYGYTF